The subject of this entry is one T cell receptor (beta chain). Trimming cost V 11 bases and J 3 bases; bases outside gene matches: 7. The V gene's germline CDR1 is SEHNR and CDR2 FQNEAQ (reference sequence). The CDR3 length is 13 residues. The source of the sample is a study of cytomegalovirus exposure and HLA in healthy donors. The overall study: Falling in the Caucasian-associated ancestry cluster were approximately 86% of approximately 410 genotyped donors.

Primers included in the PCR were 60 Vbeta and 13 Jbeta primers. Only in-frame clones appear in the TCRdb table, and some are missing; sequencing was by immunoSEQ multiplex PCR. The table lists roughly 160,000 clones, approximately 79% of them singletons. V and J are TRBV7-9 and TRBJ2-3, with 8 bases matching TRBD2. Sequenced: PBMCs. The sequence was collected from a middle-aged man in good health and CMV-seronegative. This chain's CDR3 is CASGAGVTDTQYF. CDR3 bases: TGTGCCTCCGGAGCGGGAGTTACAGATACGCAGTATTTT.